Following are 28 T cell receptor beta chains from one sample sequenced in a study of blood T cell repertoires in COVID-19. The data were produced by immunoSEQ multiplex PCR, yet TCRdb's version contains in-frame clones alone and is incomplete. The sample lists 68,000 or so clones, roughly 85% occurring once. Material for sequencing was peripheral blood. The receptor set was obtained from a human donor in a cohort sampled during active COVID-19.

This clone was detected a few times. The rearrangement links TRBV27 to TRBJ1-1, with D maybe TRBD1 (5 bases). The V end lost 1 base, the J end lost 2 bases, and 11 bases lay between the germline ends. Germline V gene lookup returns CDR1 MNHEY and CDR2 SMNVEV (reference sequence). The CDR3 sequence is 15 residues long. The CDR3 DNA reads TGTGCCAGCAGTTTATATACAGGTCAAAACACTGAAGCTTTCTTT. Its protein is CASSLYTGQNTEAFF.

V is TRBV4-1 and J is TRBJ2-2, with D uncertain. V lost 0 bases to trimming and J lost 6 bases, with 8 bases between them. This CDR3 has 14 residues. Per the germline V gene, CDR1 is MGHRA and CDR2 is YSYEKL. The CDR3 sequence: CASSQDSRPGELFF. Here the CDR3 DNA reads TGCGCCAGCAGCCAAGATTCTAGACCCGGGGAGCTGTTTTTT.

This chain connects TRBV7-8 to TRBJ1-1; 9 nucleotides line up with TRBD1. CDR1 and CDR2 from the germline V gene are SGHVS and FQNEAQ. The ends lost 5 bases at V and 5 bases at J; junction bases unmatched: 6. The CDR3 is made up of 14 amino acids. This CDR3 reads CASSKPTGGTEAFF. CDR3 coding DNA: TGTGCCAGCAGCAAACCGACAGGGGGTACTGAAGCTTTCTTT.

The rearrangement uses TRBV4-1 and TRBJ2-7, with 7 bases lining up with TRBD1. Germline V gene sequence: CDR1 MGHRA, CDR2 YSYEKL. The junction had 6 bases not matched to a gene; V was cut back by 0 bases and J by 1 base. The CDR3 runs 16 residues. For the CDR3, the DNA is TGCGCCAGCAGCCAAGATTGGCCAGGGGGTTCCTACGAGCAGTACTTC. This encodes CASSQDWPGGSYEQYF.

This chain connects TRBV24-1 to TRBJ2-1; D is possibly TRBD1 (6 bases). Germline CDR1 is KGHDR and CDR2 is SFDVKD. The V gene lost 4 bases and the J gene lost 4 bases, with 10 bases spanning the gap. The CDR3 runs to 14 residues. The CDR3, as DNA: TGTGCCACCAGTGAGGGGGCTCGGTACAATGAGCAGTTCTTC. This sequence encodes CATSEGARYNEQFF.

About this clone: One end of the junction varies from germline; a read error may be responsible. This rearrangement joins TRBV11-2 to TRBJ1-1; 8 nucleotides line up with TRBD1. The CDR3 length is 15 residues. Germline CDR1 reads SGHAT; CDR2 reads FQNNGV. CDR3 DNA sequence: TGTGCCAGCAGTTTAGCCCCACAGGGGGTGACTGAAGCTTTCTTT. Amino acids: CASSLAPQGVTEAFF.

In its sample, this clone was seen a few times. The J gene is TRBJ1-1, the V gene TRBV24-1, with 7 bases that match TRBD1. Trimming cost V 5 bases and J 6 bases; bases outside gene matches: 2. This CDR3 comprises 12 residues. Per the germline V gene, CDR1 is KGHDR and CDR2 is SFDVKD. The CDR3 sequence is CATSGQGSEAFF. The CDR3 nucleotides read TGTGCCACCAGTGGACAGGGCTCTGAAGCTTTCTTT.

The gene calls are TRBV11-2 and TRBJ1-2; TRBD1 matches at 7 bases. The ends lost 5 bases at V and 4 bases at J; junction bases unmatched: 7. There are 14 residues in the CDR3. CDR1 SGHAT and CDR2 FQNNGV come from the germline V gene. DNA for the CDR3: TGTGCCAGCAGCAGGACAGGAGGCCGCTATGGCTACACCTTC. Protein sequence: CASSRTGGRYGYTF.

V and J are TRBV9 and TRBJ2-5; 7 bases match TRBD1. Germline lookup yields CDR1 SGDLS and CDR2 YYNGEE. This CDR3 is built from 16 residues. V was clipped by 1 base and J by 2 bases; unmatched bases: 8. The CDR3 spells CASSVSTGKGQETQYF. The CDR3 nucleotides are TGTGCCAGCAGCGTATCGACAGGGAAAGGGCAAGAGACCCAGTACTTC.

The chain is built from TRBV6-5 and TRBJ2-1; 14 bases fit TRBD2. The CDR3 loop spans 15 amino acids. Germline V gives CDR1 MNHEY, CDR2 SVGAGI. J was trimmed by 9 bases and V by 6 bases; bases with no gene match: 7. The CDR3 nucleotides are TGTGCCAGCAGGGCCGGGACTAGCGGGAGAGGTGAGCAGTTCTTC. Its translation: CASRAGTSGRGEQFF.

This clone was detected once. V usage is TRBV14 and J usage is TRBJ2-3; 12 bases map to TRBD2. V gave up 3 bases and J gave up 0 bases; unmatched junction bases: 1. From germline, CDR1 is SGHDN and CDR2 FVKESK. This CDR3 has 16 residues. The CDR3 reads CASSQGTSGSTDTQYF. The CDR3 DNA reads TGTGCCAGCAGCCAGGGGACTAGCGGGAGCACAGATACGCAGTATTTT.

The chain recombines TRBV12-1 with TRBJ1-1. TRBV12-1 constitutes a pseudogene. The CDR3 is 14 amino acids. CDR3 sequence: CASTRPAGGTEAFF. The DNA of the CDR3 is TGTGCCAGCACCCGCCCCGCCGGGGGAACTGAAGCTTTCTTT.

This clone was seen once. DNA for the CDR3: TGTGCCAGCTCACCGAGAAACTACAGGGATGGGACAGACACTGAAGCTTTCTTT. Encoded protein: CASSPRNYRDGTDTEAFF. The rearrangement uses TRBV18 and TRBJ1-1, with 7 bases lining up with TRBD1. The CDR3 contains 18 residues. The germline V gene encodes CDR1 KGHSH and CDR2 LQKENI. Trimming took 3 bases from V and 3 from J; bases not matched to a gene: 16.

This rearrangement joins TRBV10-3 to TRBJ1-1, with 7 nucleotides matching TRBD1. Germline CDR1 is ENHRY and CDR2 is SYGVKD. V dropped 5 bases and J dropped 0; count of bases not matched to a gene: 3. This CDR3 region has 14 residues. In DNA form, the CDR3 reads TGTGCCATCAGTAACAGGGGCATGAACACTGAAGCTTTCTTT. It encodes CAISNRGMNTEAFF.

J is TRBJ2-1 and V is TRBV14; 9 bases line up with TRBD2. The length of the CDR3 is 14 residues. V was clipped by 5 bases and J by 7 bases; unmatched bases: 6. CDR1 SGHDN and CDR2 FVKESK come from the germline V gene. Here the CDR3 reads CASSVLAGLNEQFF. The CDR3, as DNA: TGTGCCAGCAGCGTTCTAGCGGGGTTGAATGAGCAGTTCTTC.

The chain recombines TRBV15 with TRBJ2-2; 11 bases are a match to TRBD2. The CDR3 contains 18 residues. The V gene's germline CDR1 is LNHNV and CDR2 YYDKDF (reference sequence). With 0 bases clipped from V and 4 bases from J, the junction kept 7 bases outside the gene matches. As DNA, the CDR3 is TGTGCCACCAGCAGAGAAACTAGCGGGAGATGGATCACCGGGGAGCTGTTTTTT. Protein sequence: CATSRETSGRWITGELFF.

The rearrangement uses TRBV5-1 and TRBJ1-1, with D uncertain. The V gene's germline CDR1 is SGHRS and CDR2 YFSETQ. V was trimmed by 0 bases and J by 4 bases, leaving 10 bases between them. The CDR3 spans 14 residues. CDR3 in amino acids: CASSLVRAGTEAFF. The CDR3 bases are TGCGCCAGCAGCTTGGTACGGGCGGGCACTGAAGCTTTCTTT.

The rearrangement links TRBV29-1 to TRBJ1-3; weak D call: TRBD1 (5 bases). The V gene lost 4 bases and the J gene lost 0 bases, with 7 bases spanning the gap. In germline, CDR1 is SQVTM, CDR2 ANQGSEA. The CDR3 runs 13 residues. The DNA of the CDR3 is TGCAGCGTTGGACAGAGCTCTGGAAACACCATATATTTT. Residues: CSVGQSSGNTIYF.

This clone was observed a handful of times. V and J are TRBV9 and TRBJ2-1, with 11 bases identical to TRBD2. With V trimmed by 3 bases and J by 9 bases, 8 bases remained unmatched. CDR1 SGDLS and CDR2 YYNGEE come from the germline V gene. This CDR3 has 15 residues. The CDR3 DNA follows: TGTGCCAGCAGCGAAAGGACTAGCGGGTTAGGTGAGCAGTTCTTC. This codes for CASSERTSGLGEQFF.

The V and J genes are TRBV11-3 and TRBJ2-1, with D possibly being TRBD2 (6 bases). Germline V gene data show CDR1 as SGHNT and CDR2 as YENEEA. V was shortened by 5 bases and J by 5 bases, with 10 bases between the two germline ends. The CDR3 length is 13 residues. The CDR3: CASSPGTDNEQFF. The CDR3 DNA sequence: TGTGCCAGCAGCCCGGGGACTGACAATGAGCAGTTCTTC.

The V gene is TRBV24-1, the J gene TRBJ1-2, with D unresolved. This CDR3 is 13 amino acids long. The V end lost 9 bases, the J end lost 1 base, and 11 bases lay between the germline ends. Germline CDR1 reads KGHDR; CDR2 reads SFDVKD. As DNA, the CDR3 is TGTGCCACCGGTCCCAGGAATAACTATGGCTACACCTTC. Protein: CATGPRNNYGYTF.

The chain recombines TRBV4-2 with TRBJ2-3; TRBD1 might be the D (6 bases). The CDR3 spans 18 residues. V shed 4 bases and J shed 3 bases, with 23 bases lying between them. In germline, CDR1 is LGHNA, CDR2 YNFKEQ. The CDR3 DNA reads TGTGCCAGCAGCCGCTTCTACGCACGGCAGGGGAAAACAGATACGCAGTATTTT. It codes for CASSRFYARQGKTDTQYF.

CDR3 loop: CASSLIKTSGSYNEQFF. CDR3 bases: TGTGCCAGCAGCCTAATTAAGACTAGCGGAAGCTACAATGAGCAGTTCTTC. The rearrangement joins TRBV7-2 to TRBJ2-1, with 9 bases aligning to TRBD2. This CDR3 comprises 17 residues. Germline V lookup: CDR1 SGHTA, CDR2 FQGNSA. V gave up 5 bases and J gave up 3 bases; unmatched junction bases: 11.

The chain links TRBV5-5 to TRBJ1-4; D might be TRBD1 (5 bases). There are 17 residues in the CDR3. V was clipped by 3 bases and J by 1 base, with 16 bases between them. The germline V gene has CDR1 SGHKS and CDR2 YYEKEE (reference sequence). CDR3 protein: CASSSVPTGLTNEKLFF. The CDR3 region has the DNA TGTGCCAGCAGCTCCGTCCCCACAGGTCTAACTAATGAAAAACTGTTTTTT.

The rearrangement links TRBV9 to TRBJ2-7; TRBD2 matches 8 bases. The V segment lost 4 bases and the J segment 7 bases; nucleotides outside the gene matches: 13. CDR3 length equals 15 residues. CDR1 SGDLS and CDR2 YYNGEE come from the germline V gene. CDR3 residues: CASSTGSGISGEQYF. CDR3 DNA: TGTGCCAGCAGCACCGGTAGCGGGATTTCCGGTGAGCAGTACTTC.

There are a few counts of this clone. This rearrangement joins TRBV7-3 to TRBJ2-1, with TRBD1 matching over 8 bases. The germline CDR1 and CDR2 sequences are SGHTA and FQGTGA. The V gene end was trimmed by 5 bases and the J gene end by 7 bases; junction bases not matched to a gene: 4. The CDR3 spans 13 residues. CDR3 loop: CASSETGENEQFF. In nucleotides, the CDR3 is TGTGCCAGCAGCGAGACAGGGGAGAATGAGCAGTTCTTC.

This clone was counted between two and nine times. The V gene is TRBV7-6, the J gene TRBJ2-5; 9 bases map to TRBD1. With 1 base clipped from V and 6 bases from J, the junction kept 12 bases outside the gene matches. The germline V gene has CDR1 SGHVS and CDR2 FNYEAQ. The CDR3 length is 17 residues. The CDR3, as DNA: TGTGCCAGCAGCTTAGTGTCCCTGGACAGGGGCGGTAAGACCCAGTACTTC. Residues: CASSLVSLDRGGKTQYF.

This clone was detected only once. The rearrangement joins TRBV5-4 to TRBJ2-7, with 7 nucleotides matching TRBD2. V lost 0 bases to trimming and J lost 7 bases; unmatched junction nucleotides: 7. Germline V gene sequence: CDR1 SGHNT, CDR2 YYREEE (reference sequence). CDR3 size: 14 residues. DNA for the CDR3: TGTGCCAGCAGCTTGGGACTAGCTCGGAGGGAGCAGTACTTC. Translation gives CASSLGLARREQYF.